Presented here are 14 T cell receptor beta chains from one specimen sequenced in a study of blood T cells in healthy people across ages. Sample-barcoded 5' priming and a J-beta primer mix drove a second PCR of about 7 to 12 cycles. TCRdb used MiXCR to reprocess the 5' RACE reads, holding one entry per CDR3 protein. Of over a million distinct CDR3 sequences listed, approximately 42% were seen once; the top ten hold around 4%. The sequenced sample was blood. Receptors originate from a woman between 18 and 29 years old in good health.

Only a few counts were recorded for this clonotype. V gene TRBV4-3 combines with J gene TRBJ2-5; 7 bases fit TRBD2. Germline CDR1 and CDR2: LGHNA and YSLEER. V was clipped by 4 bases and J by 0 bases; unmatched bases: 5. CDR3 length: 15 amino acids. The CDR3 region is CASSRGREYQETQYF. In DNA form, the CDR3 reads TGCGCCAGCAGCCGTGGGCGGGAGTACCAAGAGACCCAGTACTTC.

V usage is TRBV6-1 and J usage is TRBJ1-5; no firm D call. There are 16 residues in the CDR3. In germline, CDR1 is MNHNS, CDR2 SASEGT. V dropped 4 bases and J dropped 0 bases, with 13 bases sitting between them. The CDR3 DNA reads TGTGCCAGCAGTGTCAAAGAGTGGTATAGCAATCAGCCCCAGCATTTT. This gives the protein CASSVKEWYSNQPQHF.

The chain carries TRBV20-1 and TRBJ2-1, with no clear D. This CDR3 is 14 amino acids long. Trimming removed 1 base from V and 4 bases from J, with 11 bases in between. The germline CDR1 and CDR2 sequences are DFQATT and SNEGSKA (reference sequence). CDR3 loop: CSARGPESYNEQFF. CDR3 DNA sequence: TGCAGTGCTAGAGGGCCGGAATCATACAATGAGCAGTTCTTC.

On this clonotype: The junction departs from the called germline gene at one end, perhaps through a read error. The gene calls are TRBV10-3 and TRBJ1-1, with 10 bases identical to TRBD1. CDR3 length: 14 amino acids. The germline V gene has CDR1 ENHRY and CDR2 SYGVKD. Here the CDR3 DNA reads TGTGCCATCGGTGGGACAGGGGCGAACGCTGAAGCTTTCTTT. It yields the protein CAIGGTGANAEAFF.

This clonotype has a handful of counts. The chain is built from TRBV25-1 and TRBJ1-2; 9 nucleotides agree with TRBD1. The V and J ends lost 5 bases and 8 bases, in that order; junction bases with no gene match: 6. CDR3 length: 13 residues. From germline, CDR1 is MGHDK and CDR2 SYGVNS. CDR3 coding DNA: TGTGCCAGCAGTCGGACAGGGGCGGAGGGCTACACCTTC. Its translation: CASSRTGAEGYTF.

This clonotype was detected once. Given a much more abundant clone one base away, this may be a read error. This chain links TRBV2 with TRBJ2-5, with D tentatively TRBD1 (6 bases). This CDR3 is 14 amino acids long. Germline CDR1 SNHLY, CDR2 FYNNEI. CDR3 DNA sequence: TGTGCCAGCAGTGCCAGGACAGACCAAGGGACCCAGTACTTC. Residues: CASSARTDQGTQYF.

This clonotype was seen many times. The chain is built from TRBV20-1 and TRBJ2-1; D unresolved. V was cut by 3 bases and J by 8 bases, with 5 bases left in between. Germline V lookup: CDR1 DFQATT, CDR2 SNEGSKA (reference sequence). The CDR3 has 10 amino acids. The CDR3 here is CSASDHEQFF. CDR3 coding DNA: TGCAGTGCTAGCGACCATGAGCAGTTCTTC.

This clonotype appeared a few times. This chain connects TRBV25-1 to TRBJ1-2; no reliable D call. CDR3 length: 14 residues. Trimming took 2 bases from V and 1 from J, leaving 8 bases between them. Per the germline V gene, CDR1 is MGHDK and CDR2 is SYGVNS. CDR3 DNA sequence: TGTGCCAGCAGTGAAGGAGGCAGTAACTATGGCTACACCTTC. This gives the protein CASSEGGSNYGYTF.

The V and J genes are TRBV20-1 and TRBJ2-5; maybe TRBD1 (6 bases). Germline CDR1 DFQATT, CDR2 SNEGSKA (reference sequence). The CDR3 length is 13 residues. The germline V and J ends were trimmed by 6 bases and 0 bases, with 11 bases remaining between them. DNA for the CDR3: TGCAGTGCAACCAGACAGGACCAAGAGACCCAGTACTTC. Its translation: CSATRQDQETQYF.

Worth noting for this clonotype: A much larger clone lies one base from this, so it may be a read error. This rearrangement joins TRBV29-1 to TRBJ2-5; D may be TRBD2 (6 bases). The closer fit of TRBJ2-1 to the DNA end suggests the J call may be wrong. CDR1 SQVTM and CDR2 ANQGSEA come from the germline V gene. The CDR3 spans 12 residues. CDR3 sequence reads: CSVEGLEETQFF. In DNA form, the CDR3 reads TGCAGCGTTGAAGGACTAGAAGAGACCCAGTTCTTC.

The chain combines TRBV7-9 with TRBJ1-5; 8 nucleotides match TRBD1. This CDR3 region has 17 residues. Trimming took 5 bases from V and 5 from J; bases not matched to a gene: 14. From germline, CDR1 is SEHNR and CDR2 FQNEAQ (reference sequence). CDR3: CASSPNRGQGADQPQHF. The CDR3 DNA reads TGTGCCAGCAGCCCCAACCGTGGACAGGGAGCTGATCAGCCCCAGCATTTT.

This chain joins TRBV15 and TRBJ2-3, with TRBD2 identical over 7 bases. The junction had 12 bases not matched to a gene; V was cut back by 5 bases and J by 4 bases. The CDR3 is 16 residues long. Germline CDR1 is LNHNV and CDR2 is YYDKDF (reference sequence). The CDR3 region has the DNA TGTGCCACCAGCTCCGGGCGGGAGATCCTCCCAGATACGCAGTATTTT. It codes for CATSSGREILPDTQYF.

This clonotype occurred once. The genes are TRBV29-1 and TRBJ2-3; TRBD1 aligns across 8 bases. With V trimmed by 7 bases and J by 1 base, 16 bases remained unmatched. Per germline, CDR1 SQVTM and CDR2 ANQGSEA. This CDR3 region has 17 residues. CDR3 nucleotide sequence: TGCAGCGCGCGTCGGGGCAGGGGGCGAACCGGCACAGATACGCAGTATTTT. Its translation is CSARRGRGRTGTDTQYF.

The chain links TRBV6-1 to TRBJ2-7, with D possibly matching TRBD1 (6 bases). The CDR3 totals 15 residues. Germline assignment: CDR1 MNHNS and CDR2 SASEGT. Trimming removed 5 bases at V and 2 bases at J, with 16 bases between. CDR3 sequence: CASSHYPDRTYEQYF. The CDR3 region has the DNA TGTGCCAGCAGTCACTATCCTGACAGGACCTACGAGCAGTACTTC.